This TCR beta chain is drawn from a study of cytomegalovirus exposure and HLA in healthy donors. Study-level results: Earlier analysis found most TCR beta V segments productive about 90% or about 30% of the time. The likely origin of a cluster of highly shared sequence variants was a sequencing artifact. A missense DCLRE1C variant was associated with V- and J-gene trimming of TCR beta chains in a later analysis, and an independent cohort replicated the association.

As concerns this clone: Its antigen is still unknown.

Researchers ran the PCR with 60 Vbeta and 13 Jbeta primers. Some clones are missing from TCRdb's copy, which holds only in-frame ones; the method was immunoSEQ multiplex PCR. The repertoire includes about 160,000 clones, roughly 79% of them detected once, and about 1.3% sits in the top ten. Trimming took off 4 bases at V and 3 bases at J, with 19 bases between the two ends. The CDR3 is 18 residues long. CDR1 and CDR2 (germline): LNHDA, SQIVND (reference sequence). The source is a young man in good health and CMV-seronegative. J is TRBJ2-6 and V is TRBV19; perhaps TRBD1 as D (6 bases). Sequenced: PBMCs. In DNA, the CDR3 is TGTGCCAGTAGTACCCTCGGGGCAGGGGATTATGGGGCCAACGTCCTGACTTTC. Amino acid sequence: CASSTLGAGDYGANVLTF.